This paragraph covers one T cell receptor beta chain sequence. Its cognate antigen is unknown. In TCRdb, the 5' RACE reads were re-called with MiXCR into one record per CDR3 protein. The sample holds some 250,000 distinct CDR3 sequences, roughly a quarter seen once. These data come from a study of CD8 T cells in ankylosing spondylitis. Study-level points and caveats: Clones linked to disease, bearing a CD8+ phenotype, were relatively rare in peripheral blood.

The receptor's source is a male donor with ankylosing spondylitis or in good health (not recorded which). The specimen sequenced was blood, either unsorted or a sorted T cell fraction (not recorded which).

The CDR3 DNA follows: TGCAGCGCGGCGGACAAGTGGAACACTGAAGCTTTCTTT. Encoded protein: CSAADKWNTEAFF. This chain links TRBV29-1 with TRBJ1-1; TRBD1 might be the D (5 bases). Trimming pared 7 bases from V and 1 base from J, leaving 13 bases between. This CDR3 is built from 13 residues. The germline V gene encodes CDR1 SQVTM and CDR2 ANQGSEA.